Below are 9 T cell receptor beta chains sequenced from a single sample in a study of T-cell memory formation after mild COVID-19 listed by TCRdb under 2021. The library was made by 5' RACE. Instrument on record: Illumina NovaSeq 6000. TCRdb reran the public reads through fastp at Q25 and MiXCR, keeping productive beta chains. Records with the same CDR3 protein are collapsed into one entry carrying the most frequent genes and DNA. Here the sample has hundreds of thousands of distinct CDR3 sequences; roughly 20% occur a single time. The top ten clones comprise about 12% of the sample. The sequenced material came from PBMCs or a T cell subset sorted from them (not recorded which). These receptors originate from an adult woman who had mild COVID-19 (a few samples of this study predate the infection). The sample titles of this study are shuffled in the database, so cell type and time point are left out; the donor was told from shared clones.

The chain combines TRBV20-1 with TRBJ1-3; D perhaps matches TRBD1 (5 bases). Germline CDR1 and CDR2: DFQATT and SNEGSKA (reference sequence). CDR3 length equals 13 residues. The V end was cut by 0 bases, the J end by 4 bases, with 7 bases between. In DNA form, the CDR3 reads TGCAGTGCTAGAGATAGACAGGGAAACACCATATATTTT. Translated, it gives CSARDRQGNTIYF.

The chain has TRBV7-9 and TRBJ2-1; D is undetermined. This CDR3 comprises 13 residues. The germline V gene has CDR1 SEHNR and CDR2 FQNEAQ (reference sequence). Trimming removed 0 bases at V and 7 bases at J, with 7 bases between. The CDR3 is CASSLASENEQFF. In DNA form, the CDR3 reads TGTGCCAGCAGCTTAGCGTCTGAGAATGAGCAGTTCTTC.

The V call is TRBV7-9, the J call TRBJ2-4, with D unclear. Deletions cut 0 bases from V and 8 bases from J, with 14 bases between. Germline CDR1 SEHNR, CDR2 FQNEAQ (reference sequence). The CDR3 is 15 residues long. The CDR3 reads CASSLADAVTDIQYF. CDR3 coding DNA: TGTGCCAGCAGCTTAGCCGATGCGGTAACGGACATTCAGTACTTC.

This chain connects TRBV30 to TRBJ2-7, with TRBD2 identical over 14 bases. The CDR3 is 15 amino acids. Per the germline V gene, CDR1 is GTSNPN and CDR2 is SVGIG (reference sequence). V lost 3 bases to trimming and J lost 2 bases; unmatched junction nucleotides: 3. The CDR3 spells CAWRGTSGGPYEQYF. In nucleotides, the CDR3 is TGTGCCTGGAGGGGGACTAGCGGGGGACCCTACGAGCAGTACTTC.

V usage is TRBV28 and J usage is TRBJ1-6; possibly TRBD1 for D (5 bases). V was trimmed by 5 bases and J by 0 bases, leaving 8 bases between them. Germline values: CDR1 MDHEN, CDR2 SYDVKM. The CDR3 runs to 15 residues. The CDR3 region has the DNA TGTGCCAGCAGTCGTGGGGGCTCCTATAATTCACCCCTCCACTTT. Translating gives CASSRGGSYNSPLHF.

The J gene is TRBJ1-2, the V gene TRBV12-3 or TRBV12-4, with 7 bases aligning to TRBD1. Trimming removed 6 bases from V and 4 bases from J; junction bases left unmatched: 11. The CDR3 covers 15 residues. CDR3: CASSPNRGGGYGYTF. DNA for the CDR3: TGTGCCAGCAGCCCCAACAGGGGAGGGGGCTATGGCTACACCTTC.

J is TRBJ1-1 and V is TRBV29-1, with D possibly being TRBD1 (5 bases). Germline CDR1 is SQVTM and CDR2 is ANQGSEA. This CDR3 contains 14 residues. The ends were cut back, 2 bases at V and 9 bases at J, with 19 bases in the middle. The CDR3 sequence is CSVENAGRLTKAFF. The CDR3 bases are TGCAGCGTTGAAAACGCGGGACGGCTAACTAAAGCTTTCTTT. The whole variable domain, remainder taken from reference TRBV29-1 and TRBJ1-1, is SAVISQKPSRDICQRGTSLTIQCQVDSQVTMMFWYRQQPGQSLTLIATANQGSEATYESGFVIDKFPISRPNLTFSTLTVSNMSPEDSSIYLCSVENAGRLTKAFFGQGTRLTVV.

This clonotype has a handful of counts. The chain is built from TRBV7-9 and TRBJ2-7, with D perhaps TRBD2 (6 bases). This CDR3 comprises 14 residues. The germline V gene encodes CDR1 SEHNR and CDR2 FQNEAQ (reference sequence). The V end was cut by 6 bases, the J end by 0 bases, with 12 bases between. The CDR3, as DNA: TGTGCCAGCAGAACGGGAGCGGGCTCCTACGAGCAGTACTTC. Protein: CASRTGAGSYEQYF.

This chain links TRBV12-3 or TRBV12-4 with TRBJ2-7, with 9 bases lining up with TRBD2. Germline trimming cut 7 bases from V and 1 base from J; bases unmatched to any gene: 5. The CDR3 spans 14 residues. The CDR3 DNA is TGTGCCAGCAAAGGGCGGGGGGGATCCTACGAGCAGTACTTC. Its protein product is CASKGRGGSYEQYF.